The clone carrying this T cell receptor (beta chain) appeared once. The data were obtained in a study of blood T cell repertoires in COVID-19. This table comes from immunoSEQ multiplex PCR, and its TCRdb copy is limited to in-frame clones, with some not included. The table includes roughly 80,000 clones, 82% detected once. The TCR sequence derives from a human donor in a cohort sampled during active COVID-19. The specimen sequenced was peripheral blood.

The CDR3 loop is CASSPEPLYAEQYF. CDR3 bases: TGTGCCAGCAGCCCTGAGCCCCTATATGCCGAGCAGTACTTC. This chain links TRBV14 with TRBJ2-7; D not certain. The germline gives CDR1 SGHDN, CDR2 FVKESK. CDR3 length: 14 amino acids. Trimming stripped 4 bases from V and 6 bases from J, with 16 bases between.